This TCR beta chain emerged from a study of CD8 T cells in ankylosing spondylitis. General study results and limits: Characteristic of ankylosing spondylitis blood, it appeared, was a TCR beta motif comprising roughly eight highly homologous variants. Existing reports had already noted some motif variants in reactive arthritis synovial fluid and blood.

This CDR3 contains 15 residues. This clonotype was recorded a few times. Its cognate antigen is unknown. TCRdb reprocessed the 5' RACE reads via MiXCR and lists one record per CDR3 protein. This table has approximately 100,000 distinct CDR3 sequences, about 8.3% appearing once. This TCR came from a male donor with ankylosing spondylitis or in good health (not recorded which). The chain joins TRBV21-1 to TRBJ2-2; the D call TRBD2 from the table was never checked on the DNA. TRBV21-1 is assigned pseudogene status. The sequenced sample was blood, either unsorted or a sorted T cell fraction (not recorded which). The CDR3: CASSPSGRNTGELFF. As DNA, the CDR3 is TGTGCCAGCAGCCCTAGCGGGAGGAACACCGGGGAGCTGTTTTTT.